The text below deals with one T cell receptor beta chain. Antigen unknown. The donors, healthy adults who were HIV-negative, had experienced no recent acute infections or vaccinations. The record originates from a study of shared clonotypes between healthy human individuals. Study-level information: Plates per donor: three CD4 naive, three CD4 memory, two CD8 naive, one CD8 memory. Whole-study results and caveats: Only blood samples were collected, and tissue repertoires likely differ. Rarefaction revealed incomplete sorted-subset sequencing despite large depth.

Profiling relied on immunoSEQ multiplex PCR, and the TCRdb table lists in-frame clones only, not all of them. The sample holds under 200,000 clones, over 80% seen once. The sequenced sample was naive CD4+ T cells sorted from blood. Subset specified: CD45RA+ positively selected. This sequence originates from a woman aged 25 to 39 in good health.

CDR3 nucleotides: TGTGCCAGCAGTGAATTTAGGGATTCCTCGGCCGTTGGCTACACCTTC. This encodes CASSEFRDSSAVGYTF. The chain couples TRBV6-1 to TRBJ1-2; D ambiguous. In germline, CDR1 is MNHNS, CDR2 SASEGT. V lost 2 bases, J lost 7 bases, and 20 bases lay in between. The CDR3 totals 16 residues.